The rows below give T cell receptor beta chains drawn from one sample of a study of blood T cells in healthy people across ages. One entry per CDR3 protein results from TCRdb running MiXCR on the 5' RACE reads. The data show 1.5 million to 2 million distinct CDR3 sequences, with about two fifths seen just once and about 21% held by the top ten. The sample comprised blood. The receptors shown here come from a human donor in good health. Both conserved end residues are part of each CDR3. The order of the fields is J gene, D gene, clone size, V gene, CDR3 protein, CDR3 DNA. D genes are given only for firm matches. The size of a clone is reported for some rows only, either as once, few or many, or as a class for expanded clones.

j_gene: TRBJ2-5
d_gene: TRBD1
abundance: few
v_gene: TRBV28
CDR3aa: CASSTTGTGGAETQYF
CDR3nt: TGTGCCAGCAGTACTACCGGGACAGGGGGGGCAGAGACCCAGTACTTC

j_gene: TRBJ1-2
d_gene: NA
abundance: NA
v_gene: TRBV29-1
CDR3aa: CSVSPGVNYGYTF
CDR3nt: TGCAGCGTCTCTCCGGGGGTTAACTATGGCTACACCTTC

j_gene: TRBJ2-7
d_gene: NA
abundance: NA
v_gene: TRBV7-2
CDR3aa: CAGSFPGFYEQYF
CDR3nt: TGTGCCGGCAGCTTCCCGGGATTCTACGAGCAGTACTTC

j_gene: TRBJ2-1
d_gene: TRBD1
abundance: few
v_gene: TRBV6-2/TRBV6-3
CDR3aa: CATLGQGGNNEQFF
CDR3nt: TGTGCCACCTTAGGACAGGGGGGTAATAATGAGCAGTTCTTC

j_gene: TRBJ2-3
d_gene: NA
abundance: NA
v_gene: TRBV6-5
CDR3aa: CASSYSEGGTPTDAQYF
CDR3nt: TGTGCCAGCAGTTACTCCGAAGGGGGGACCCCCACAGATGCGCAGTATTTT

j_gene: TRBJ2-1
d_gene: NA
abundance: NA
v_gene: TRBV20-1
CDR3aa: CSARVTDRNEQFF
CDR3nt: TGCAGTGCTAGAGTCACAGATCGCAATGAGCAGTTCTTC

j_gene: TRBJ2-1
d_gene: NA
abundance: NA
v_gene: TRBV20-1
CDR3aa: CSVRDSPYNEQVF
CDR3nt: TGCAGTGTCCGGGACTCCCCCTACAATGAGCAGGTCTTC

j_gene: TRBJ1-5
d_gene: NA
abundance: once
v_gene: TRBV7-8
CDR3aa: CASSNFDGGNQPQHF
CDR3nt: TGTGCCAGCAGCAACTTCGACGGTGGCAATCAGCCCCAGCATTTT

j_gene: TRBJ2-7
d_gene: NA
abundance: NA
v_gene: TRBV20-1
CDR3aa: CSAGPSSTPPGEQYF
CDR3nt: TGCAGTGCTGGACCCTCTAGCACCCCTCCCGGGGAGCAGTACTTC

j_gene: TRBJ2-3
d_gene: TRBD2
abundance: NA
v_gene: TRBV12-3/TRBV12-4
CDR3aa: CASTTRGGGALDTQYF
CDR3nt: TGTGCCAGCACCACTAGAGGCGGGGGGGCTCTGGATACGCAGTATTTT

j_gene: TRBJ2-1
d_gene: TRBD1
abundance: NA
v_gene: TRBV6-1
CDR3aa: CASSPQGTGFRNEQFF
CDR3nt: TGTGCCAGCAGTCCACAGGGGACAGGGTTCCGCAATGAGCAGTTCTTC

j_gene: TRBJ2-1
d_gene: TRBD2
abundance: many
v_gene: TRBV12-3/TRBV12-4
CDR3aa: CASKLLAGGFNEQFF
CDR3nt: TGTGCCAGCAAATTACTAGCGGGGGGTTTCAATGAGCAGTTCTTC

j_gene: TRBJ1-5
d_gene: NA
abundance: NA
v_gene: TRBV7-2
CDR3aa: CASSLGVGGGQPQHF
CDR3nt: TGTGCCAGCAGCTTAGGTGTAGGGGGAGGTCAGCCCCAGCATTTT

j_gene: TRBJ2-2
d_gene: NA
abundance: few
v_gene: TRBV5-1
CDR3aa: CASSLVSPDTGELFF
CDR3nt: TGCGCCAGCAGCTTGGTCAGCCCCGACACCGGGGAGCTGTTTTTT

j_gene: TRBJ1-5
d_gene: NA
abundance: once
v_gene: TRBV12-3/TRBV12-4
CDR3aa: CASSFFEVEGPQHF
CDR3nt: TGTGCCAGCAGTTTTTTTGAAGTCGAGGGGCCCCAGCATTTT

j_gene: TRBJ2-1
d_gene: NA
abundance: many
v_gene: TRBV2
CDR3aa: CASSVEGGGLNNEQFF
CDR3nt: TGTGCCAGCAGTGTAGAGGGGGGGGGCCTGAACAATGAGCAGTTCTTC

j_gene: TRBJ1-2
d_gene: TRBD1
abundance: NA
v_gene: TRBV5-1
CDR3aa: CASSPGPDRTVYGHTF
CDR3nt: TGCGCCAGCAGCCCGGGGCCGGACAGGACAGTCTATGGCCACACCTTC

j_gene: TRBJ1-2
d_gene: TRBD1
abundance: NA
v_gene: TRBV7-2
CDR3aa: CASSYTPGQFNYGYTF
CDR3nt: TGTGCCAGCAGCTATACCCCGGGACAGTTTAACTATGGCTACACCTTC

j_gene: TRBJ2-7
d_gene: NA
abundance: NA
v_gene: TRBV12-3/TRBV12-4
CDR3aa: CASSFKGILSYEQYF
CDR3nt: TGTGCCAGCAGCTTCAAGGGGATCCTGTCCTACGAGCAGTACTTC

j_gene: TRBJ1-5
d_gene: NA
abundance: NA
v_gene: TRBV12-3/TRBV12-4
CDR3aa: CASSSIGRTQPQHF
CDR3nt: TGTGCCAGCAGCTCAATAGGCAGGACCCAGCCCCAGCATTTT

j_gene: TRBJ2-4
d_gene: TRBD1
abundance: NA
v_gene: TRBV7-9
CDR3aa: CASKGTGALLAKNIQYF
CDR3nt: TGTGCCAGCAAGGGGACAGGGGCCCTCTTAGCCAAAAACATTCAGTACTTC

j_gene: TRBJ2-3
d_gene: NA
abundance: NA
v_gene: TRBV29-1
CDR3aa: CSATGGGGDTQYF
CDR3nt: TGCAGCGCCACAGGGGGCGGGGGGGATACGCAGTATTTT

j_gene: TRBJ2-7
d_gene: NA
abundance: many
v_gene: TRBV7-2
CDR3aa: CASSLGQGREQYF
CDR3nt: TGTGCCAGCAGCTTAGGCCAGGGTAGGGAGCAGTACTTC

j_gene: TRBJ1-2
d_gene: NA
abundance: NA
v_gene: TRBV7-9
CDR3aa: CASSRGTNLLSSYTF
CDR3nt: TGTGCCAGCAGCCGCGGGACAAACCTTCTGTCGAGCTACACCTTC

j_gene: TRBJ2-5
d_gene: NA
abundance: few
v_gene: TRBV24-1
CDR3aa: CATSGGAGETQYF
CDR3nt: TGTGCCACCAGTGGTGGGGCGGGGGAGACCCAGTACTTC

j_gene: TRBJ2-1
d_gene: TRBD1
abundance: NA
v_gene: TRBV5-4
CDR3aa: CASSGGQGRDLRDEQFF
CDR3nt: TGTGCCAGCAGCGGCGGACAGGGTCGAGACCTCAGAGATGAGCAGTTCTTC

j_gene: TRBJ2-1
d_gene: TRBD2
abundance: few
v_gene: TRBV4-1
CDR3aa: CASSQGRGGGVYNEQFF
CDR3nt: TGCGCCAGCAGCCAAGGGAGGGGCGGGGGGGTCTACAATGAGCAGTTCTTC

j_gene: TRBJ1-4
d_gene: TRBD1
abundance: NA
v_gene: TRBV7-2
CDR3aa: CASSPRQGLNEKLFF
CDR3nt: TGTGCCAGCAGCCCCCGACAGGGTCTTAATGAAAAACTGTTTTTT

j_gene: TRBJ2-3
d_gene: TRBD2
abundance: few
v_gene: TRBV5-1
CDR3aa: CASGSGGPADTQYF
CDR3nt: TGCGCCAGCGGGTCGGGGGGGCCAGCAGATACGCAGTATTTT

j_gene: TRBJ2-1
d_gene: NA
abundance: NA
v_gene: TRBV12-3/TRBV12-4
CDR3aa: CASTTGAYNEQFF
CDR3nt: TGTGCCAGCACGACGGGGGCCTACAATGAGCAGTTCTTC

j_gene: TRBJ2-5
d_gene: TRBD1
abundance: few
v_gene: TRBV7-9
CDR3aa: CASSLGTGPQETQYF
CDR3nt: TGTGCCAGCAGCTTGGGGACAGGACCCCAAGAGACCCAGTACTTC

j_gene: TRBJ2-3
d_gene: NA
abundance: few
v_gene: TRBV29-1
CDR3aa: CSAGGIADSSTDTQYF
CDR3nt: TGCAGCGCCGGGGGTATAGCGGATTCTAGCACAGATACGCAGTATTTT

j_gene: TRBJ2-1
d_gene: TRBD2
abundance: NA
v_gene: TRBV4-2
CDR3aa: CASSQDWGAGAENEQFF
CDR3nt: TGTGCCAGCAGCCAAGACTGGGGAGCGGGGGCTGAAAATGAGCAGTTCTTC

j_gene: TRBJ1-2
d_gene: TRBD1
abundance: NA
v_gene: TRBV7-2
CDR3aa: CASSSRTGKSYGYTF
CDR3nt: TGTGCCAGCAGCTCACGGACAGGGAAGAGCTATGGCTACACCTTC

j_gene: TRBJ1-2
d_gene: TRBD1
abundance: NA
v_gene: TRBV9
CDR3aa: CASSVALGTENYSGYGYTF
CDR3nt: TGTGCCAGCAGCGTAGCCCTCGGGACAGAAAATTACTCCGGCTATGGCTACACCTTC

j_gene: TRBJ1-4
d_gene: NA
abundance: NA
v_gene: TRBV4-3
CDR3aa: CASSQETSTFAKLFF
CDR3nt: TGCGCCAGCAGCCAGGAGACTTCGACTTTCGCTAAACTGTTTTTT

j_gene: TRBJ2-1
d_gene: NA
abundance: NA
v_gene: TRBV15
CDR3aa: CATSRDSRVTSHNEQFF
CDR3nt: TGTGCCACCAGCAGAGATAGCAGGGTCACGTCCCACAATGAGCAGTTCTTC